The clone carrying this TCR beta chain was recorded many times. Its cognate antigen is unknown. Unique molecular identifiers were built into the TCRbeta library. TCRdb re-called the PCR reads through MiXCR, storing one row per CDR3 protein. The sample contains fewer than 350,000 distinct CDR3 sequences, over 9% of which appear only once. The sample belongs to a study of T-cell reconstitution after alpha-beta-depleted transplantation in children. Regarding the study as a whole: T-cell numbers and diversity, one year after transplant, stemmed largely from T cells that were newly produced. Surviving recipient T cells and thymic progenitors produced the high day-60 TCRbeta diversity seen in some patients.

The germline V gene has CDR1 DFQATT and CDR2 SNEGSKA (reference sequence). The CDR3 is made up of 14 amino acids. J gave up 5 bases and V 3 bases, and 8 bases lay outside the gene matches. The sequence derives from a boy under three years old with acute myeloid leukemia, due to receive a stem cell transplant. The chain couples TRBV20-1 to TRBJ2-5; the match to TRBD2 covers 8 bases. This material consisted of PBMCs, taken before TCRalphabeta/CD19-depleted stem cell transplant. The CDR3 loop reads CSASTGGPRETQYF. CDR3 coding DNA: TGCAGTGCTAGTACGGGAGGGCCAAGGGAGACCCAGTACTTC.